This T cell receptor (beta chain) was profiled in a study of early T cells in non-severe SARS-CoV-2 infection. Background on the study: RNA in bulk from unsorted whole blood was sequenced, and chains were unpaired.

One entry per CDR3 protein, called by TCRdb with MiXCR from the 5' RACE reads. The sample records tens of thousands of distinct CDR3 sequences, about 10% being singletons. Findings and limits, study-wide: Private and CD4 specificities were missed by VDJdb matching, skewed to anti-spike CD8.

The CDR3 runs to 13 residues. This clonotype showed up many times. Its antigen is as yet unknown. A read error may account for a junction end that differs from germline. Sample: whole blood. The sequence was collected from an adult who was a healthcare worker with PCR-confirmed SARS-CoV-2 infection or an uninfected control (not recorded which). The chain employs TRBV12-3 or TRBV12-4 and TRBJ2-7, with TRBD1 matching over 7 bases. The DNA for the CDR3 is TGTGCCAGCAGTTGGGACAGAACCTACGAACAGTACTTC. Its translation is CASSWDRTYEQYF.